This T cell receptor beta chain was found in a study of human T cells and chemical hapten exposure. Ten or more counts support this clonotype. The time point here: healthy volunteer bleed at 2 weeks. The starting material, unfractionated whole blood, was used for total RNA extraction. TCRdb re-called the RACE reads through MiXCR, storing one row per CDR3 protein. The sample consists of some 90,000 distinct CDR3 sequences, about 8.7% of them appearing once. CDR3 length equals 15 residues. V lost 1 base and J lost 0, with 10 bases in between. Germline-derived CDR1 and CDR2 are MGHDK and SYGVNS. What was sequenced was whole blood. The chain carries TRBV25-1 and TRBJ2-7, with unresolved D. This receptor was taken from a female donor in good health. Some clones in this sample may be carry-over from other donors' samples. This CDR3 is CASSESDASSYEQYF. The CDR3, as DNA: TGTGCCAGCAGTGAATCGGACGCCAGCTCCTACGAGCAGTACTTC.